These 3 T cell receptor beta chains were sequenced from one sample in a study of blood T cell repertoires in COVID-19. Assay: immunoSEQ multiplex PCR; the TCRdb copy retains only in-frame clones and omits some. The sample lists about 19,000 clones, 85% to 90% occurring once. The source material was peripheral blood. These receptors originate from a man in his 70s with acute or convalescent COVID-19.

This clone came up once. This chain connects TRBV2 to TRBJ2-4; possible D gene TRBD1, 5 bases. Germline values: CDR1 SNHLY, CDR2 FYNNEI. Trimming took 3 bases from V and 8 from J, leaving 11 bases between them. The CDR3 has 13 amino acids. CDR3 coding DNA: TGTGCCAGCAGTGATGCAGGGTCGGACATTCAGTACTTC. As protein: CASSDAGSDIQYF.

In DNA, the CDR3 is TGTGCCAGCACCTCAGGGACAGGGCACTATGGCTACACCTTC. Translated, it gives CASTSGTGHYGYTF. The chain has TRBV27 and TRBJ1-2; 9 bases align to TRBD1. Unmatched junction bases numbered 6, after V lost 7 bases and J lost 3 bases. The CDR3 is 14 residues long. The germline CDR1 and CDR2 sequences are MNHEY and SMNVEV (reference sequence).

This rearrangement joins TRBV5-1 to TRBJ2-3, with D perhaps matching TRBD2 (6 bases). There are 14 residues in the CDR3. Trimming took 5 bases from V and 0 from J, leaving 10 bases between them. Germline CDR1 and CDR2: SGHRS and YFSETQ. Here the CDR3 reads CASRRDASTDTQYF. DNA of the CDR3: TGCGCCAGCAGGCGGGATGCAAGCACAGATACGCAGTATTTT.